This TCR beta chain was observed in a study of blood T cell repertoires in COVID-19. Study context: Samples of COVID-19 (acute and convalescent) were obtained from the United States, Italy and Spain.

Per the study methods: How many nucleated cells were present was estimated from reference gene primer amplification. Profiling relied on immunoSEQ multiplex PCR, and the TCRdb table lists in-frame clones only, not all of them. V, J and clone size are those of that table, while D and trimming were read from the DNA. In the table there are 200,000 to 250,000 clones, around 88% of which are singletons. Participant age was roughly 18 to 100 years, and participants resided in around 24 US areas. In assigning cohorts, the study relied on participant-reported clinical history. This CDR3 has 14 residues. Trimming stripped 2 bases from V and 4 bases from J, with 9 bases between. Germline V gene sequence: CDR1 SGHAT, CDR2 FQNNGV.

This receptor was obtained from a woman in her 50s with acute COVID-19. The chain couples TRBV11-2 to TRBJ1-3; no definite D call. The material sequenced was PBMCs or T cells enriched from blood (not recorded which). CDR3: CASSLRGPGNTIYF. CDR3 coding DNA: TGTGCCAGCAGCTTAAGAGGGCCAGGAAACACCATATATTTT. Full variable domain (rest looked up from reference TRBV11-2 and TRBJ1-3): EAGVAQSPRYKIIEKRQSVAFWCNPISGHATLYWYQQILGQGPKLLIQFQNNGVVDDSQLPKDRFSAERLKGVDSTLKIQPAKLEDSAVYLCASSLRGPGNTIYFGEGSWLTVV.